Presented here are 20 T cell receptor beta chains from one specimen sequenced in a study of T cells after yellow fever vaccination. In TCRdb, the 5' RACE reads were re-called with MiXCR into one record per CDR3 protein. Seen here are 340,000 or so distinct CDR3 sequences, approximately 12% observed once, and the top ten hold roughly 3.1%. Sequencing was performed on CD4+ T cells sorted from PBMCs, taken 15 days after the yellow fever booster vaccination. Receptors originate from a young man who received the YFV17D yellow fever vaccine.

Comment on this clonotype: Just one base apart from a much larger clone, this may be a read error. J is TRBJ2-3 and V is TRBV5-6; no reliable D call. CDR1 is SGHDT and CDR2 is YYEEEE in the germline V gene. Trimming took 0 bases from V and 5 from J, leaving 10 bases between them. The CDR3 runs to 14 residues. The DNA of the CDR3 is TGTGCCAGCAGCTTGGGGAATAGAGAAGATACGCAGTATTTT. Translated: CASSLGNREDTQYF.

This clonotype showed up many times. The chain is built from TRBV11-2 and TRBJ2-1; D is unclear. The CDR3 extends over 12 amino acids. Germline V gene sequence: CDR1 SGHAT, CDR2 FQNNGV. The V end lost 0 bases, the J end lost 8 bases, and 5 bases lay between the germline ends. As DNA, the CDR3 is TGTGCCAGCAGCTTAGACGTGGATGAGCAGTTCTTC. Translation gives CASSLDVDEQFF. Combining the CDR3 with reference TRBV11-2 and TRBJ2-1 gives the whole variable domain EAGVAQSPRYKIIEKRQSVAFWCNPISGHATLYWYQQILGQGPKLLIQFQNNGVVDDSQLPKDRFSAERLKGVDSTLKIQPAKLEDSAVYLCASSLDVDEQFFGPGTRLTVL.

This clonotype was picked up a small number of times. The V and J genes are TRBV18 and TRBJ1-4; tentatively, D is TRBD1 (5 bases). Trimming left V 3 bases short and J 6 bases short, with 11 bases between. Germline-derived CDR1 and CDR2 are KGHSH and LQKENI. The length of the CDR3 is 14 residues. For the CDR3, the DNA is TGTGCCAGCTCACCCAGGGAGGTAGATGAAAAACTGTTTTTT. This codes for CASSPREVDEKLFF.

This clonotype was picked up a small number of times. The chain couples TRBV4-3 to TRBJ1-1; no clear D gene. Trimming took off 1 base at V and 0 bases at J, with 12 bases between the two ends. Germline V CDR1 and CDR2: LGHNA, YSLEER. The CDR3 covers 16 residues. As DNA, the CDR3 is TGCGCCAGCAGCCAAGCCGGGGTAAACATGAACACTGAAGCTTTCTTT. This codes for CASSQAGVNMNTEAFF.

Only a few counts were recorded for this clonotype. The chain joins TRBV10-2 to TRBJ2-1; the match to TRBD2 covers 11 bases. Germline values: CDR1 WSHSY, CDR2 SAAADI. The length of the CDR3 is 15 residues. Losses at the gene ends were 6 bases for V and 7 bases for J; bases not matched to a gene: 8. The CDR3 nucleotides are TGCGCCAGCAGGTTTAGCGGGGGGGCAATTAATGAGCAGTTCTTC. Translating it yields CASRFSGGAINEQFF.

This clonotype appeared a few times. Written as DNA, the CDR3 is TGTGCCAGCAGCGCGGGACGGGTTTTTAATGAAAAACTGTTTTTT. Translating it yields CASSAGRVFNEKLFF. The genes are TRBV9 and TRBJ1-4; D is perhaps TRBD1 (5 bases). The CDR3 loop spans 15 amino acids. CDR1 and CDR2 from the germline V gene are SGDLS and YYNGEE. V was trimmed by 3 bases and J by 4 bases, leaving 13 bases between them.

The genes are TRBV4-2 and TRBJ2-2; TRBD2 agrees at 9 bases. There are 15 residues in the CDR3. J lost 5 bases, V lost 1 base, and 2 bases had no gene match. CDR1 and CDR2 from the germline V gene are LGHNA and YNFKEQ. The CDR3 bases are TGTGCCAGCAGCCAAGGGCTAGCGGGAACCGGGGAGCTGTTTTTT. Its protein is CASSQGLAGTGELFF.

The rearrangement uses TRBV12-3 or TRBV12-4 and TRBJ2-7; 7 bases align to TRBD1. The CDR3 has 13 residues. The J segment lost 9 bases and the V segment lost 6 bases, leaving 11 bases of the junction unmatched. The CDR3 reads CASSPDRALGQYF. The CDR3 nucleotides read TGTGCCAGCAGCCCCGACAGGGCGTTAGGGCAGTACTTC.

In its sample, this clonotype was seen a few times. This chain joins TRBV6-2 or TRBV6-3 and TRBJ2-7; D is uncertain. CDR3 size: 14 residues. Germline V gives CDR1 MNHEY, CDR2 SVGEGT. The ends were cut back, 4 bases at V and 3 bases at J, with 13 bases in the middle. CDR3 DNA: TGTGCCAGCAGTTCCCCTGAGGCGGTCTACGAGCAGTACGTC. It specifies CASSSPEAVYEQYV.

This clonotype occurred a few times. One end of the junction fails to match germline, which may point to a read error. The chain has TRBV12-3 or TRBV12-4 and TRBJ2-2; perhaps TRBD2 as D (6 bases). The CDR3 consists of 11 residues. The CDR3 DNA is TGTGCCAGCAGTTTATTGGGGGGGCTGTTTTTT. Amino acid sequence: CASSLLGGLFF.

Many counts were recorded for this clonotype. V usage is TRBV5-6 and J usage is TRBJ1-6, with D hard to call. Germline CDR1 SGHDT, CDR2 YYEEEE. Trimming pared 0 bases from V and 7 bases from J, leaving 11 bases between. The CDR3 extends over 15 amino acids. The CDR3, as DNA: TGTGCCAGCAGCTTGGCGCGGGCACTAAATTCACCCCTCCACTTT. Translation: CASSLARALNSPLHF.

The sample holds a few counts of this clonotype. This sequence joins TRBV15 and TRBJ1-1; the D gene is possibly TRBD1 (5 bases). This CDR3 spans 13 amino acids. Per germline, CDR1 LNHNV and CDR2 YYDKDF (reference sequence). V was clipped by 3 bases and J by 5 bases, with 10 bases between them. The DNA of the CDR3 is TGTGCCACCAGCAGGTGGGGGTTTACTGAAGCTTTCTTT. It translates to CATSRWGFTEAFF.

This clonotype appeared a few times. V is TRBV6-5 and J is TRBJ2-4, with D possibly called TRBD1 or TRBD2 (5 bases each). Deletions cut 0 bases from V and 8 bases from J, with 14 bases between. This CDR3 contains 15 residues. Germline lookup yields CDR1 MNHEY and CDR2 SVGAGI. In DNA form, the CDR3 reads TGTGCCAGCAGTTACTCGATTGGGGGACGGCACATTCAGTACTTC. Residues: CASSYSIGGRHIQYF.

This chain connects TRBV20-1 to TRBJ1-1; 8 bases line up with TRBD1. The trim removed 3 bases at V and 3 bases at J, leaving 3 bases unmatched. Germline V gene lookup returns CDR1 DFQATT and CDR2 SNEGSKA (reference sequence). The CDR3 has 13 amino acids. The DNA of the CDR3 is TGCAGTGCTAGGACAGGGGTGTACACTGAAGCTTTCTTT. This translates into CSARTGVYTEAFF.

The CDR3 region is CASSVGGANNEQFF. The CDR3, as DNA: TGTGCCAGCAGCGTAGGGGGGGCCAACAATGAGCAGTTCTTC. The rearrangement uses TRBV9 and TRBJ2-1; TRBD1 or TRBD2 may be the D gene (6 bases each). This CDR3 contains 14 residues. Germline V CDR1 and CDR2: SGDLS, YYNGEE. With 0 bases removed from V and 5 bases from J, the gap between germline ends came to 9 bases.

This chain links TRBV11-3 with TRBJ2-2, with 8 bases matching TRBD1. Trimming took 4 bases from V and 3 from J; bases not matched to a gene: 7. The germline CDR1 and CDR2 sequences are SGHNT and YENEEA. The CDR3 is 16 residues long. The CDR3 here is CASSSRQGIYTGELFF. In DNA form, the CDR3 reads TGTGCCAGCAGCTCTAGACAGGGGATATACACCGGGGAGCTGTTTTTT.

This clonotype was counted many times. CDR3 bases: TGTGCCAGCAGTTTCGACGGTAGCAATCAGCCCCAGCATTTT. Amino acids: CASSFDGSNQPQHF. The J gene is TRBJ1-5, the V gene TRBV12-3 or TRBV12-4; the D is unclear. The length of the CDR3 is 14 residues. Trimming stripped 3 bases from V and 0 bases from J, with 6 bases between.

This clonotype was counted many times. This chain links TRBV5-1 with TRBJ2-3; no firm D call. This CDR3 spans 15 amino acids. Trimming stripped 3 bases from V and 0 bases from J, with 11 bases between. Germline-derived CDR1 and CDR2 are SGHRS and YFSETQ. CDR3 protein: CASSYSPSSTDTQYF. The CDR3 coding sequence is TGCGCCAGCAGCTACTCCCCCTCTAGCACAGATACGCAGTATTTT.

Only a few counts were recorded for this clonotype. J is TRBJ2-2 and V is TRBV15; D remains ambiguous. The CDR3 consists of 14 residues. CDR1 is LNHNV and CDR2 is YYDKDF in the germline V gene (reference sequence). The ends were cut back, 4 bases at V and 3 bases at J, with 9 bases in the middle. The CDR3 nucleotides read TGTGCCACCAGCACCCTTAAGTACACCGGGGAGCTGTTTTTT. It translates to CATSTLKYTGELFF.

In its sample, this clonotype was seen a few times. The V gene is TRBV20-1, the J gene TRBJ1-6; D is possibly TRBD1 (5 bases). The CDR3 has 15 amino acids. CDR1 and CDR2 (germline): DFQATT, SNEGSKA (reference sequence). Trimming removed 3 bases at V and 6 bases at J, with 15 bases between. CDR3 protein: CSARVPRGGNSPLHF. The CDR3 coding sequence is TGCAGTGCTAGGGTGCCACGGGGGGGTAATTCACCCCTCCACTTT.